This section outlines one T cell receptor beta chain sequence together with its context. No antigen is known for it. The sample originates from a study of T cells after yellow fever vaccination. Study-wide results and caveats: Sorted repertoires could include abundant contaminating clonotypes from bulk cells.

Germline V gene lookup returns CDR1 DFQATT and CDR2 SNEGSKA (reference sequence). Trimming stripped 2 bases from V and 4 bases from J, with 3 bases between. CDR3 size: 11 residues. TCRdb reprocessed the 5' RACE reads with MiXCR, giving one entry per CDR3 protein. The sample has 300,000 or so distinct CDR3 sequences, 10% to 15% seen once. The gene calls are TRBV20-1 and TRBJ2-1; D not resolved. The material sequenced was CD4+ T cells sorted from PBMCs, taken 45 days after the yellow fever booster vaccination. The sequence came from a man under 40 who received the YFV17D yellow fever vaccine. The CDR3 loop is CSARRYNEQFF. DNA for the CDR3: TGCAGTGCTAGAAGATACAATGAGCAGTTCTTC.